This T cell receptor (beta chain) was sequenced in a study of vaccination and CD4 T cells after COVID-19. Study-level information: Post-vaccine specimens were obtained a median roughly 70 days after dose two (range 14 to 241). General study points: A comparatively limited set of convalescent patients was examined, with no early post-infection timepoints. Looking at convalescent patients, 304 of their 307 vaccine-specific clones were spike mono-reactive.

Treatment reported: roughly 11-day PBMC culture with coronavirus spike peptide pools or control peptides (ViraFEST assay). Peptide pools at roughly 10 ug/ml stimulated around 2 million PBMCs per well with about 9.6 IU/ml IL-2. The Oncomine TCR Beta short-read assay was applied to DNA of cultured CD4+ T cells. Via MiXCR, TCRdb re-called the PCR reads, giving one row per CDR3 protein. The table has 20,000 or so distinct CDR3 sequences, around three fifths seen once; the top ten hold approximately 7.5%. This clonotype was seen a single time. Its antigen is still unknown. Trimming removed 1 base from V and 1 base from J, with 15 bases in between. CDR1 is SGHVS and CDR2 is FNYEAQ in the germline V gene. CDR3 length: 17 residues.

The sequence was obtained from a human donor who had recovered from COVID-19. The chain has TRBV7-6 and TRBJ2-3; D not certain. Sequenced sample: CD4+ T cells from blood, cultured in vitro. The CDR3 DNA sequence: TGTGCCAGCAGCTTAGGTTATACGGCAGAACGCACAGATACGCAGTATTTT. As protein: CASSLGYTAERTDTQYF. The variable domain in full, completed from reference TRBV7-6 and TRBJ2-3, reads GAGVSQSPRYKVTKRGQDVALRCDPISGHVSLYWYRQALGQGPEFLTYFNYEAQQDKSGLPNDRFSAERPEGSISTLTIQRTEQRDSAMYRCASSLGYTAERTDTQYFGPGTRLTVL.